Following are 22 T cell receptor beta chains from one sample sequenced in a study of blood T cell repertoires in COVID-19. Data came from immunoSEQ multiplex PCR; TCRdb stores just in-frame clones and leaves some out. The table lists hundreds of thousands of clones, over 75% of them singletons. The sample taken for sequencing was peripheral blood. The receptor set was obtained from a woman in her thirties or forties who had recovered from COVID-19.

This clone was recorded many times. J is TRBJ2-3 and V is TRBV4-2, with D possibly TRBD2 on 6 matching bases. The CDR3 extends over 18 amino acids. V shed 0 bases and J shed 3 bases, with 19 bases lying between them. From germline, CDR1 is LGHNA and CDR2 YNFKEQ. CDR3 nucleotide sequence: TGTGCCAGCAGCCAAGAGCCGTTCGTGGGAGGAGGAACAGATACGCAGTATTTT. Translating gives CASSQEPFVGGGTDTQYF.

V is TRBV5-1 and J is TRBJ2-3; TRBD2 matches 13 bases. V gave up 0 bases and J gave up 6 bases; unmatched junction bases: 4. The CDR3 is made up of 16 amino acids. CDR1 and CDR2 (germline): SGHRS, YFSETQ. In nucleotides, the CDR3 is TGCGCCAGCAGCTTGGAGGGGACTAGCGGGGCGGATACGCAGTATTTT. Amino acid sequence: CASSLEGTSGADTQYF.

The chain employs TRBV18 and TRBJ2-5; 7 nucleotides agree with TRBD1. The CDR3 covers 17 residues. V lost 4 bases, J lost 2 bases, and 13 bases stayed unmatched. Germline lookup yields CDR1 KGHSH and CDR2 LQKENI. The CDR3 region is CASSLLRDSHPQETQYF. CDR3 coding DNA: TGTGCCAGCTCACTACTCCGGGACAGCCATCCTCAAGAGACCCAGTACTTC.

This chain joins TRBV5-1 and TRBJ1-6; the match to TRBD1 covers 7 bases. Germline CDR1 and CDR2: SGHRS and YFSETQ. The CDR3 is 15 residues long. The V and J ends lost 7 bases and 6 bases, in that order; junction bases with no gene match: 10. CDR3 DNA sequence: TGCGCCAGCTCCGCCGGGACAGCCGTTAATTCACCCCTCCACTTT. The encoded protein is CASSAGTAVNSPLHF.

CDR3 residues: CASSSGLHDYTDTQYF. The CDR3 DNA is TGCGCCAGCAGCTCCGGACTTCATGACTACACAGATACGCAGTATTTT. V and J are TRBV5-1 and TRBJ2-3, with TRBD2 as a possible D gene (5 bases). In germline, CDR1 is SGHRS, CDR2 YFSETQ. The CDR3 is 16 residues long. V dropped 3 bases and J dropped 2 bases, with 16 bases sitting between them.

The rearrangement links TRBV3-1 (or the pseudogene TRBV3-2) to TRBJ2-7; TRBD2 aligns across 12 bases. The CDR3 is made up of 16 amino acids. Losses at the gene ends were 3 bases for V and 5 bases for J; bases not matched to a gene: 8. CDR1 and CDR2 (germline): LGHDT, YNNKEL (reference sequence). CDR3 protein: CASSHHRLAGDDEQYF. Here the CDR3 DNA reads TGTGCCAGCAGCCATCACCGACTAGCGGGAGATGACGAGCAGTACTTC.

CDR3 DNA: TGTGCCAGCAGCCCCCAGGGAACGGTACTAACCTACGAGCAGTACTTC. Amino acids: CASSPQGTVLTYEQYF. This chain uses TRBV7-2 with TRBJ2-7; tentatively, D is TRBD1 (5 bases). The germline V gene encodes CDR1 SGHTA and CDR2 FQGNSA. The V gene lost 5 bases and the J gene lost 2 bases, with 19 bases spanning the gap. This CDR3 spans 16 amino acids.

The chain combines TRBV25-1 with TRBJ2-7; TRBD1 aligns across 7 bases. Germline V gene data show CDR1 as MGHDK and CDR2 as SYGVNS. The CDR3 has 14 amino acids. V trimming: 6 bases; J trimming: 0 bases; junction bases outside the gene matches: 5. In DNA, the CDR3 is TGTGCCAGCAGACGGACAGGACGCTCCTACGAGCAGTACTTC. Translated, it gives CASRRTGRSYEQYF.

The chain carries TRBV7-9 and TRBJ1-4, with 11 bases identical to TRBD1. V lost 2 bases, J lost 8 bases, and 10 bases stayed unmatched. Germline CDR1 is SEHNR and CDR2 is FQNEAQ (reference sequence). This CDR3 is built from 17 residues. CDR3 residues: CASSLRVGTGGPEKLFF. The CDR3 nucleotides are TGTGCCAGCAGCTTAAGGGTGGGGACAGGGGGGCCCGAAAAACTGTTTTTT.

The rearrangement uses TRBV7-2 and TRBJ2-5; 10 bases map to TRBD2. The germline gives CDR1 SGHTA, CDR2 FQGNSA. The CDR3 contains 15 residues. With V trimmed by 5 bases and J by 4 bases, 7 bases remained unmatched. The CDR3 is CASSLSGGAGETQYF. DNA for the CDR3: TGTGCCAGCAGCCTGAGCGGGGGGGCCGGAGAGACCCAGTACTTC. The variable domain in full, completed from reference TRBV7-2 and TRBJ2-5, reads GAGVSQSPSNKVTEKGKDVELRCDPISGHTALYWYRQSLGQGLEFLIYFQGNSAPDKSGLPSDRFSAERTGGSVSTLTIQRTQQEDSAVYLCASSLSGGAGETQYFGPGTRLLVL.

The V gene is TRBV6-2 or TRBV6-3, the J gene TRBJ2-5; possible D gene TRBD2, 5 bases. The CDR3 runs 15 residues. The V gene's germline CDR1 is MNHEY and CDR2 SVGEGT. With 0 bases removed from V and 0 bases from J, the gap between germline ends came to 8 bases. CDR3 coding DNA: TGTGCCAGCAGTTACTCAGAGACTAACCAAGAGACCCAGTACTTC. Residues: CASSYSETNQETQYF.

The chain links TRBV9 to TRBJ1-1; D unclear. Germline assignment: CDR1 SGDLS and CDR2 YYNGEE. The CDR3 sequence is 13 residues long. V lost 0 bases and J 1 base, leaving 4 bases between the germline ends. In DNA form, the CDR3 reads TGTGCCAGCAGCGTAGCGGGGAACACTGAAGCTTTCTTT. Its translation is CASSVAGNTEAFF.

V and J are TRBV6-2 or TRBV6-3 and TRBJ2-7; D remains unclear. The V gene's germline CDR1 is MNHEY and CDR2 SVGEGT. The ends were cut back, 2 bases at V and 6 bases at J, with 14 bases in the middle. CDR3 size: 14 residues. The CDR3 DNA reads as TGTGCCAGCAGTTACGTTGGGCAATTCCCCGAGCAGTACTTC. Encoded protein: CASSYVGQFPEQYF.

The genes are TRBV19 and TRBJ1-5; 7 positions agree with TRBD1. With 5 bases clipped from V and 2 bases from J, the junction kept 9 bases outside the gene matches. CDR3 length equals 16 residues. The germline gives CDR1 LNHDA, CDR2 SQIVND (reference sequence). The chain's CDR3 is CASSLDTGVGNQPQHF. The CDR3 nucleotides are TGTGCCAGTAGTCTCGATACAGGGGTCGGCAATCAGCCCCAGCATTTT. The variable domain in full, completed from reference TRBV19 and TRBJ1-5, reads DGGITQSPKYLFRKEGQNVTLSCEQNLNHDAMYWYRQDPGQGLRLIYYSQIVNDFQKGDIAEGYSVSREKKESFPLTVTSAQKNPTAFYLCASSLDTGVGNQPQHFGDGTRLSIL.

This clone has just one count. The chain links TRBV6-2 or TRBV6-3 to TRBJ1-1; the D gene is possibly TRBD1 (6 bases). Germline CDR1 reads MNHEY; CDR2 reads SVGEGT. Trimming left V 5 bases short and J 6 bases short, with 16 bases between. CDR3 length: 14 residues. The CDR3 here is CASSHQGKGPEAFF. Here the CDR3 DNA reads TGTGCCAGCAGTCACCAGGGGAAGGGGCCTGAAGCTTTCTTT.

The chain employs TRBV19 and TRBJ2-3, with 12 bases aligning to TRBD2. V gave up 3 bases and J gave up 5 bases; unmatched junction bases: 3. The CDR3 is 15 amino acids. From germline, CDR1 is LNHDA and CDR2 SQIVND (reference sequence). CDR3 residues: CASSIGLAGQDTQYF. The CDR3 DNA is TGTGCCAGTAGTATCGGACTAGCGGGACAAGATACGCAGTATTTT.

This chain connects TRBV29-1 to TRBJ1-1, with TRBD1 identical over 11 bases. The CDR3 covers 13 residues. J gave up 5 bases and V 7 bases, and 6 bases lay outside the gene matches. CDR1 and CDR2 from the germline V gene are SQVTM and ANQGSEA. The CDR3 loop is CSAPGTGGTEAFF. CDR3 DNA: TGCAGCGCTCCCGGGACAGGGGGTACTGAAGCTTTCTTT. Full variable domain (missing parts from reference TRBV29-1 and TRBJ1-1): SAVISQKPSRDICQRGTSLTIQCQVDSQVTMMFWYRQQPGQSLTLIATANQGSEATYESGFVIDKFPISRPNLTFSTLTVSNMSPEDSSIYLCSAPGTGGTEAFFGQGTRLTVV.

The V gene is TRBV12-3 or TRBV12-4, the J gene TRBJ1-1; TRBD1 matches at 7 bases. J was trimmed by 9 bases and V by 3 bases; bases with no gene match: 7. The CDR3 covers 13 residues. As DNA, the CDR3 is TGTGCCAGCAGTTTGAGTGGACAGGCTAAAGCTTTCTTT. The encoded protein is CASSLSGQAKAFF.

This chain uses TRBV4-1 with TRBJ2-7, with TRBD1 matching over 9 bases. The V and J ends lost 3 bases and 2 bases, in that order; junction bases with no gene match: 5. This CDR3 region has 15 residues. The germline gives CDR1 MGHRA, CDR2 YSYEKL. CDR3 DNA sequence: TGCGCCAGCAGCCATCCCGGGACAGGGACCTACGAGCAGTACTTC. Amino acids: CASSHPGTGTYEQYF.

The chain carries TRBV5-5 and TRBJ2-1; 8 bases are shared with TRBD1. This CDR3 has 16 amino acids. Germline values: CDR1 SGHKS, CDR2 YYEKEE (reference sequence). The junction had 15 bases not matched to a gene; V was cut back by 4 bases and J by 9 bases. The CDR3: CASSPAGQGGLVEQFF. In nucleotides, the CDR3 is TGTGCCAGCAGCCCGGCCGGACAGGGTGGTCTTGTTGAGCAGTTCTTC.

The chain is built from TRBV27 and TRBJ1-5, with TRBD1 identical over 10 bases. Trimming removed 5 bases from V and 5 bases from J; junction bases left unmatched: 12. The germline CDR1 and CDR2 sequences are MNHEY and SMNVEV (reference sequence). The CDR3 has 17 amino acids. DNA of the CDR3: TGTGCCAGCAGTCCGGACAGGGGGGGATTGGAAGATCAGCCCCAGCATTTT. Amino acids: CASSPDRGGLEDQPQHF.

V gene TRBV11-1 combines with J gene TRBJ2-3, with D maybe TRBD2 (6 bases). CDR1 SGHAT and CDR2 FQDESV come from the germline V gene (reference sequence). Trimming shortened V by 3 bases and J by 4 bases, and 14 bases separated the two germline ends. The CDR3 is 15 residues long. CDR3 bases: TGTGCCAGCAGCTTTCTGACGGGAGTGGCAGATACGCAGTATTTT. It specifies CASSFLTGVADTQYF.